Listed below are T cell receptor beta chains from one sample, sequenced in a study of lymphopenia after photon versus proton radiotherapy. Assay used: immunoSEQ multiplex PCR; TCRdb lists only in-frame clones, some missing. Of 52,000 or so clones detected, more than 90% appear once; the ten largest clones hold roughly 18%. Sample: peripheral blood, taken from a patient treated with photon-based radiotherapy. The receptors come from a woman aged 40 to 50 with cholangiocarcinoma. Both conserved end residues are part of each CDR3. Fields, in order: J gene, clone size, V gene, D gene, CDR3 protein, CDR3 DNA. The D gene is left open where the match is weak. Some rows have no size entry. The others give once, few or many, or a class for an expanded clone.

TRBJ2-7,NA,TRBV7-3,NA,CASSFGSQGEQYF,TGTGCCAGCAGCTTTGGCTCCCAGGGCGAGCAGTACTTC
TRBJ1-2,NA,TRBV6-1,NA,CASSEDPGGYGYTF,TGTGCCAGCAGTGAAGATCCGGGCGGCTATGGCTACACCTTC
TRBJ1-6,once,TRBV19,NA,CASSTTPGSSYNSPLHF,TGTGCCAGTAGTACGACCCCTGGGAGCTCCTATAATTCACCCCTCCACTTT
TRBJ2-7,NA,TRBV27,NA,CASSLSDSSYEQYF,TGTGCCAGCAGTTTATCGGACAGCTCCTACGAGCAGTACTTC
TRBJ1-5,NA,TRBV2,NA,CASNKEGQLQNQPQHF,TGTGCCAGCAATAAGGAAGGACAGCTACAGAATCAGCCCCAGCATTTT
TRBJ1-6,NA,TRBV7-2,NA,CASSLPPGPYNSPLHF,TGTGCCAGCAGCTTACCGCCGGGTCCCTATAATTCACCCCTCCACTTT
TRBJ1-1,NA,TRBV7-3,NA,CASSLGVQGEAFF,TGTGCCAGCAGCTTAGGGGTTCAGGGAGAAGCTTTCTTT
TRBJ2-7,NA,TRBV5-1,NA,CASSVRGSYEQYF,TGCGCCAGCAGCGTCCGGGGTTCCTACGAGCAGTACTTC
TRBJ1-3,NA,TRBV5-1,NA,CASSLSGNGNTIYF,TGCGCCAGCAGCTTGTCGGGGAACGGAAACACCATATATTTT
TRBJ2-7,NA,TRBV4-1,TRBD1,CASSPWPQGATYEQYF,TGCGCCAGCAGCCCCTGGCCGCAGGGGGCCACCTACGAGCAGTACTTC
TRBJ1-3,NA,TRBV30,NA,CAWSSFTGNTIYF,TGTGCCTGGAGTTCGTTTACTGGAAACACCATATATTTT
TRBJ1-2,once,TRBV19,NA,CASSAPIGGFNYGYTF,TGTGCCAGTAGTGCCCCGATTGGGGGATTTAACTATGGCTACACCTTC
TRBJ1-4,NA,TRBV6-1,NA,CASSESRVGEKLFF,TGTGCCAGCAGTGAAAGCCGGGTTGGGGAAAAACTGTTTTTT
TRBJ1-2,once,TRBV19,NA,CASARGGANYGYTF,TGTGCCAGTGCCCGGGGGGGAGCTAACTATGGCTACACCTTC
TRBJ1-3,NA,TRBV7-6,NA,CASSPRDRASSGNTIYF,TGTGCCAGCAGCCCACGCGATAGAGCCTCCTCTGGAAACACCATATATTTT
TRBJ2-3,NA,TRBV28,NA,CASSPDWGTDTQYF,TGTGCCAGCAGCCCCGACTGGGGGACAGATACGCAGTATTTT
TRBJ1-2,NA,TRBV27,NA,CASSFGGLYGYTF,TGTGCCAGCAGTTTCGGGGGTCTCTATGGCTACACCTTC
TRBJ2-7,NA,TRBV5-4,NA,CASSLAASSYEQYF,TGTGCCAGCAGCTTGGCCGCGAGCTCCTACGAGCAGTACTTC
TRBJ2-7,NA,TRBV5-8,NA,CASSYRVSYEQYF,TGTGCCAGCAGCTACAGGGTTTCCTACGAGCAGTACTTC
TRBJ1-5,NA,TRBV7-9,TRBD1,CASSSVGTGQPQHF,TGTGCCAGCAGCTCCGTGGGGACAGGGCAGCCCCAGCATTTT
TRBJ1-5,NA,TRBV19,NA,CASSQESNQPQHF,TGTGCCAGTAGTCAGGAGAGCAATCAGCCCCAGCATTTT
TRBJ2-1,few,TRBV11-1,NA,CASSKVAIEQFF,TGTGCCAGCAGCAAAGTGGCCATTGAGCAGTTCTTC
TRBJ2-2,NA,TRBV11-2,TRBD2,CASSRFGLAANTGELFF,TGTGCCAGCAGCCGGTTTGGACTAGCGGCGAACACCGGGGAGCTGTTTTTT
TRBJ1-1,NA,TRBV20-1,TRBD1,CSAGTGFEAFF,TGCAGTGCTGGGACAGGGTTCGAAGCTTTCTTT
TRBJ2-2,NA,TRBV30,NA,CAWSWSATGELFF,TGTGCCTGGAGTTGGTCAGCCACCGGGGAGCTGTTTTTT
TRBJ1-2,NA,TRBV11-1,TRBD1,CASSSWAKGGQGEDYGYTF,TGTGCCAGCAGCTCCTGGGCGAAAGGGGGACAGGGGGAAGACTATGGCTACACCTTC
TRBJ1-1,NA,TRBV30,NA,CAWSVRGVGSTEAFF,TGTGCCTGGAGTGTACGAGGGGTCGGGAGCACTGAAGCTTTCTTT
TRBJ1-5,NA,TRBV6-1,NA,CASSVQGYRNQPQHF,TGTGCCAGCAGTGTCCAGGGGTATCGGAATCAGCCCCAGCATTTT
TRBJ1-1,NA,TRBV5-4,NA,CASSLVGSLNTEAFF,TGTGCCAGCAGCTTAGTGGGCAGCTTGAACACTGAAGCTTTCTTT
TRBJ2-1,NA,TRBV27,TRBD2,CASATGLAGGNEQFF,TGTGCCAGCGCTACGGGACTAGCGGGAGGGAATGAGCAGTTCTTC
TRBJ2-7,NA,TRBV9,TRBD1,CASSVGGQGGSYEQYF,TGTGCCAGCAGCGTAGGGGGACAGGGGGGCTCCTACGAGCAGTACTTC
TRBJ2-1,once,TRBV11-2,TRBD2,CASSSSGGAANEQFF,TGTGCCAGCAGCTCCAGCGGGGGGGCCGCCAATGAGCAGTTCTTC
TRBJ2-2,NA,TRBV4-3,TRBD1,CASSPVGQGIAGELFF,TGCGCCAGCAGCCCGGTGGGACAGGGAATTGCCGGGGAGCTGTTTTTT
TRBJ1-2,NA,TRBV29-1,NA,CSVELGDHDGYTF,TGCAGCGTTGAACTAGGGGACCATGATGGCTACACCTTC
TRBJ1-1,NA,TRBV6-1,NA,CASSLRQFGTEAFF,TGTGCCAGCAGTCTCCGACAGTTTGGCACTGAAGCTTTCTTT
TRBJ1-1,NA,TRBV10-1,NA,CATCLGGGNAFF,TGCGCCACCTGCTTGGGGGGGGGCAACGCTTTCTTT
TRBJ1-5,NA,TRBV28,TRBD1,CASSLFLTGNSNQPQHF,TGTGCCAGCAGTTTATTCCTGACAGGGAATAGCAATCAGCCCCAGCATTTT
TRBJ2-1,NA,TRBV10-1,TRBD2,CASSETSGGYSYNEQFF,TGCGCCAGCAGTGAGACTAGCGGGGGGTACTCTTACAATGAGCAGTTCTTC
TRBJ2-3,NA,TRBV4-3,NA,CASSQGDGGYGTDTQYF,TGCGCCAGCAGCCAGGGAGATGGGGGCTACGGCACAGATACGCAGTATTTT
TRBJ2-7,NA,TRBV25-1,NA,CASSDQNSAYEQYF,TGTGCCAGCAGTGATCAGAACAGTGCCTACGAGCAGTACTTC
TRBJ2-3,NA,TRBV2,NA,CASNLGVDTQYF,TGTGCCAGCAATCTCGGGGTGGATACGCAGTATTTT
TRBJ2-2,few,TRBV28,NA,CASSPDGRRGELFF,TGTGCCAGCAGTCCCGATGGTAGACGCGGGGAGCTGTTTTTT
TRBJ2-2,NA,TRBV7-9,NA,CASSSPYANTGELFF,TGTGCCAGCAGCTCCCCCTACGCGAACACCGGGGAGCTGTTTTTT
TRBJ1-1,once,TRBV19,NA,CASRPIRVKSSGTEAFF,TGTGCCAGTAGGCCGATCAGGGTAAAAAGCTCGGGCACTGAAGCTTTCTTT
TRBJ1-1,NA,TRBV6-5,NA,CASSSGEAFF,TGTGCCAGCAGTTCCGGTGAAGCTTTCTTT
TRBJ2-7,NA,TRBV7-9,NA,CASTQRGAYEQYF,TGTGCCAGCACCCAGCGAGGAGCGTACGAGCAGTACTTC
TRBJ1-2,NA,TRBV18,NA,CASSPDRGSYGYTF,TGTGCCAGCTCACCGGACAGAGGAAGCTATGGCTACACCTTC
TRBJ2-1,NA,TRBV7-3,TRBD2,CASSPGLADNEQFF,TGTGCCAGCAGCCCCGGACTAGCGGACAATGAGCAGTTCTTC
TRBJ1-5,NA,TRBV6-5,TRBD1,CASSREGQTNQPQHF,TGTGCCAGCAGTCGAGAGGGACAGACAAATCAGCCCCAGCATTTT